These 5 T cell receptor beta chains originate from one sample sequenced in a study of blood T cells in healthy people across ages. Alongside a J-beta primer mix, a sample-barcoded 5' primer served in a second PCR lasting about 7 to 11 cycles. MiXCR, applied by TCRdb to the 5' RACE reads, yields one record per CDR3 protein. Of fewer than 2,000,000 distinct CDR3 sequences listed, about 35% are singletons. Sequenced input: blood. The receptor set was obtained from a woman in her twenties or thirties in good health.

This clonotype was detected ten times or more. The rearrangement links TRBV25-1 to TRBJ1-1, with D possibly TRBD1 on 5 matching bases. The germline CDR1 and CDR2 sequences are MGHDK and SYGVNS. CDR3 length: 14 amino acids. V was cut by 5 bases and J by 6 bases, with 16 bases left in between. In nucleotides, the CDR3 is TGTGCCAGCAGTACCCCCACTTTGGGGGCTGAAGCTTTCTTT. It yields the protein CASSTPTLGAEAFF.

The V call is TRBV19, the J call TRBJ2-7; 8 bases are shared with TRBD2. Germline loops: CDR1 LNHDA, CDR2 SQIVND (reference sequence). CDR3 length: 13 amino acids. V gave up 1 base and J gave up 4 bases; unmatched junction bases: 0. The CDR3 loop is CASSIGGRYEQYF. CDR3 sequence (DNA): TGTGCCAGTAGTATAGGCGGGAGGTACGAGCAGTACTTC. Looking up the rest from reference TRBV19 and TRBJ2-7 gives the full variable domain: DGGITQSPKYLFRKEGQNVTLSCEQNLNHDAMYWYRQDPGQGLRLIYYSQIVNDFQKGDIAEGYSVSREKKESFPLTVTSAQKNPTAFYLCASSIGGRYEQYFGPGTRLTVT.

This clonotype was counted a few times. The junction and the germline gene differ at one end; a read error may be behind it. The V gene is TRBV11-1, the J gene TRBJ2-3, with 10 bases lining up with TRBD1. The CDR3 has 16 residues. Germline lookup yields CDR1 SGHAT and CDR2 FQDESV (reference sequence). The CDR3 is CASSWAKGTGADTQYF. CDR3 bases: TGTGCCAGTAGCTGGGCAAAGGGGACAGGGGCTGATACGCAGTATTTT. Based on the CDR3 plus reference TRBV11-1 and TRBJ2-3, the full variable domain is EAEVAQSPRYKITEKSQAVAFWCDPISGHATLYWYRQILGQGPELLVQFQDESVVDDSQLPKDRFSAERLKGVDSTLKIQPAELGDSAMYLCASSWAKGTGADTQYFGPGTRLTVL.

Concerning this clonotype: The junction departs from germline at one end; a sequencing error may be responsible. The V and J genes are TRBV3-1 and TRBJ2-1; tentative D call: TRBD1 (5 bases). The CDR3 length is 16 residues. Germline values: CDR1 LGHDT, CDR2 YNNKEL (reference sequence). The DNA of the CDR3 is TGTGCCAGCAGCCAAGATTGGGGCCACTCCGACAATGAGCAGTTCTTC. It specifies CASSQDWGHSDNEQFF.

In this sample, this clonotype turned up a few times. The V gene is TRBV5-1, the J gene TRBJ2-7, with 10 bases matching TRBD1. CDR1 is SGHRS, CDR2 YFSETQ, per germline. This CDR3 has 16 residues. Trimming took 2 bases from V and 3 from J; bases not matched to a gene: 8. The CDR3, as DNA: TGCGCCAGCAGCTTTACGCGGGACAGGGGTCTCTACGAGCAGTACTTC. It codes for CASSFTRDRGLYEQYF.